This T cell receptor (beta chain) was sequenced for a study of blood T cells in healthy people across ages. Then a second PCR, running about 6 to 12 cycles, was carried out with a sample-barcoded 5' primer and a J-beta primer mix. MiXCR, applied by TCRdb to the 5' RACE reads, yields one record per CDR3 protein. The table lists roughly 1.7 million distinct CDR3 sequences, about 31% of them singletons. V lost 6 bases, J lost 5 bases, and 17 bases lay in between. The CDR3 extends over 13 amino acids. The V gene's germline CDR1 is DFQATT and CDR2 SNEGSKA (reference sequence). The sample holds a few counts of this clonotype. Its cognate antigen is unknown. General observations from the study: Per million T cells, TCR beta diversity dropped roughly linearly as age increased. It was held that diversity estimates obtained from one million T cells represented underestimates. Donor CMV status, an unknown factor, possibly confounded changes in expanded clonotypes. Aged donors had fewer naive CD4+ cells and lower diversity than long-lived donors.

This sequence was found in a woman aged 25 to 45 in good health. The specimen was blood. The chain recombines TRBV20-1 with TRBJ2-7, with D possibly being TRBD1 (5 bases). Here the CDR3 reads CSAREGARNEQYF. In DNA, the CDR3 is TGCAGTGCCCGCGAAGGGGCGCGGAACGAGCAGTACTTC.